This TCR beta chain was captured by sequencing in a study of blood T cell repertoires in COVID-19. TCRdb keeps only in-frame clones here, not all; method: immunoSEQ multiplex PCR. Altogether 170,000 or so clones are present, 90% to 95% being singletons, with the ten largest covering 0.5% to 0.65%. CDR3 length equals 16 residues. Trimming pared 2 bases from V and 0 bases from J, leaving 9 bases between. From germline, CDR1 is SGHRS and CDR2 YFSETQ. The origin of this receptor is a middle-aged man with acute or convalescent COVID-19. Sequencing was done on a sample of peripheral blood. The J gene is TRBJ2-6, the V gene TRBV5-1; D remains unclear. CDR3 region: CASSFGHSSGANVLTF. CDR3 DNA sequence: TGCGCCAGCAGCTTTGGGCACTCCTCTGGGGCCAACGTCCTGACTTTC.